This TCR beta chain came from a study of human T cells and chemical hapten exposure. Time point in this sample: pre-sensitization, week 0. Documented treatment: therapeutic diphenylcyclopropenone sensitization with weekly scalp DPC. TCRdb itself ran the RACE reads through MiXCR, one entry per CDR3 protein. Here the sample spans roughly 110,000 distinct CDR3 sequences, 12% being singletons. V shed 3 bases and J shed 9 bases, with 15 bases lying between them. The CDR3 runs 14 residues. In germline, CDR1 is KGHSH, CDR2 LQKENI. A few counts support this clonotype. The receptor comes from a woman aged 45 to 65 with alopecia areata. Some clones in this sample may be carry-over from other donors' samples. Sequencing used whole blood, obtained in connection with sensitization to the hapten diphenylcyclopropenone (DPC). The J gene is TRBJ2-1, the V gene TRBV18; the D gene could be TRBD1 or TRBD2 (6 bases each). The CDR3 loop is CASSPPTGTGEQFF. In DNA form, the CDR3 reads TGTGCCAGCTCACCGCCTACAGGGACTGGTGAGCAGTTCTTC.